The clone carrying this T cell receptor (beta chain) was observed at least ten times. TCRdb recomputed calls from the RACE reads with MiXCR, one row per CDR3 protein. The table includes 300,000 to 400,000 distinct CDR3 sequences, more than 4.5% detected once. This sample's time point: pre-sensitization, week 0. As to treatment: therapeutic diphenylcyclopropenone sensitization with weekly scalp DPC. Unfractionated whole blood yielded total RNA. The data are from a study of human T cells and chemical hapten exposure. Here the sequenced sample was whole blood, taken in connection with sensitization to the hapten diphenylcyclopropenone (DPC). The TCR comes from a woman in her forties or fifties with alopecia areata. Some clones in this sample may be carry-over from other donors' samples.

Here the CDR3 reads CASSQSLAGGEDTQYF. DNA for the CDR3: TGTGCCAGCAGTCAATCCCTAGCGGGGGGGGAAGATACGCAGTATTTT. The rearrangement links TRBV12-3 or TRBV12-4 to TRBJ2-3; 12 nucleotides align to TRBD2. The CDR3 is 16 amino acids. V trimming: 5 bases; J trimming: 5 bases; junction bases outside the gene matches: 8.